The 26 T cell receptor beta chains reported below all come from one sample, sequenced in a study of cytomegalovirus exposure and HLA in healthy donors. Use of 60 Vbeta and 13 Jbeta primers characterized the PCR. Assay: immunoSEQ multiplex PCR; the TCRdb copy retains only in-frame clones and omits some. The sample lists 110,000 to 150,000 clones, 75% to 80% occurring once. The sequenced sample was PBMCs. The source of these receptors is a female donor in good health and CMV-seronegative.

This chain connects TRBV28 to TRBJ2-3; the match to TRBD2 covers 13 bases. Trimming took 2 bases from V and 4 from J; bases not matched to a gene: 6. Per germline, CDR1 MDHEN and CDR2 SYDVKM. The CDR3 sequence is 17 residues long. The CDR3 spells CASSLRTSGSSPDTQYF. DNA of the CDR3: TGTGCCAGCAGTTTACGGACTAGCGGGAGTAGTCCAGATACGCAGTATTTT.

This clone has just a few counts. The gene calls are TRBV4-2 and TRBJ1-1, with 8 bases aligning to TRBD1. There are 15 residues in the CDR3. Germline V gives CDR1 LGHNA, CDR2 YNFKEQ. V shed 1 base and J 4 bases; nucleotides not matched to a gene: 5. The CDR3 sequence is CASSQVRTGGTEAFF. The DNA of the CDR3 is TGTGCCAGCAGCCAAGTCAGAACAGGGGGCACTGAAGCTTTCTTT.

The CDR3 loop is CASSEGAGQPQHF. Written as DNA, the CDR3 is TGTGCCAGCAGTGAAGGGGCTGGACAGCCCCAGCATTTT. The V gene is TRBV6-1, the J gene TRBJ1-5; no definite D call. The germline V and J ends were trimmed by 1 base and 7 bases, with 8 bases remaining between them. The CDR3 covers 13 residues. Germline V gives CDR1 MNHNS, CDR2 SASEGT.

Written as DNA, the CDR3 is TGTGCCAGCAGCTTAGCGGGGGCTCACTACGAGCAGTACTTC. Translated, it gives CASSLAGAHYEQYF. The chain recombines TRBV7-3 with TRBJ2-7; possibly TRBD2 for D (7 bases). This CDR3 comprises 14 residues. Looked up from germline, CDR1 is SGHTA and CDR2 is FQGTGA. V gave up 2 bases and J gave up 3 bases, with 11 bases separating them.

The chain has TRBV5-1 and TRBJ1-3; TRBD1 matches 7 bases. With 4 bases clipped from V and 0 bases from J, the junction kept 7 bases outside the gene matches. CDR3 length: 16 residues. The germline V gene encodes CDR1 SGHRS and CDR2 YFSETQ. Here the CDR3 DNA reads TGCGCCAGCAGCGCCCGGACAGGCACCTCTGGAAACACCATATATTTT. Its translation is CASSARTGTSGNTIYF. Together with reference TRBV5-1 and TRBJ1-3, the CDR3 gives the full variable domain: KAGVTQTPRYLIKTRGQQVTLSCSPISGHRSVSWYQQTPGQGLQFLFEYFSETQRNKGNFPGRFSGRQFSNSRSEMNVSTLELGDSALYLCASSARTGTSGNTIYFGEGSWLTVV.

This chain joins TRBV27 and TRBJ1-1; D remains ambiguous. The CDR3 covers 13 residues. The V end was cut by 4 bases, the J end by 4 bases, with 10 bases between. Germline values: CDR1 MNHEY, CDR2 SMNVEV (reference sequence). Here the CDR3 DNA reads TGTGCCAGCAGTTGGGCCCCAGGCACTGAAGCTTTCTTT. Its translation is CASSWAPGTEAFF.

The rearrangement uses TRBV11-3 and TRBJ1-1; maybe TRBD1 (5 bases). This CDR3 comprises 13 residues. The V gene's germline CDR1 is SGHNT and CDR2 YENEEA. The V end lost 5 bases, the J end lost 1 base, and 8 bases lay between the germline ends. For the CDR3, the DNA is TGTGCCAGCAGCCGAACAGGGAACACTGAAGCTTTCTTT. Protein sequence: CASSRTGNTEAFF.

This clone was seen more than once but under ten times. The chain links TRBV5-5 to TRBJ1-5; D remains ambiguous. This CDR3 spans 14 amino acids. V was clipped by 4 bases and J by 5 bases, with 13 bases between them. The germline V gene encodes CDR1 SGHKS and CDR2 YYEKEE (reference sequence). As DNA, the CDR3 is TGTGCCAGCAGCATCAACCCCCGGGATCAGCCCCAGCATTTT. Protein product: CASSINPRDQPQHF. The full variable domain, rest sourced from reference TRBV5-5 and TRBJ1-5, is DAGVTQSPTHLIKTRGQQVTLRCSPISGHKSVSWYQQVLGQGPQFIFQYYEKEERGRGNFPDRFSARQFPNYSSELNVNALLLGDSALYLCASSINPRDQPQHFGDGTRLSIL.

Comments on this clone: The sample holds other DNA sequences that translate to the same CDR3. The CDR3 spells CASSRDRAGQPQHF. CDR3 nucleotides: TGTGCCAGCAGTCGAGACAGGGCCGGCCAGCCCCAGCATTTT. This chain connects TRBV6-1 to TRBJ1-5, with TRBD1 matching 7 bases. Germline-derived CDR1 and CDR2 are MNHNS and SASEGT. CDR3 length equals 14 residues. The V gene end was trimmed by 5 bases and the J gene end by 7 bases; junction bases not matched to a gene: 8.

The chain is built from TRBV7-6 and TRBJ1-2; 7 positions agree with TRBD1. Losses at the gene ends were 6 bases for V and 6 bases for J; bases not matched to a gene: 16. This CDR3 is built from 16 residues. Germline V lookup: CDR1 SGHVS, CDR2 FNYEAQ. Here the CDR3 reads CASSFTFEGARDGYTF. The CDR3 DNA is TGTGCCAGCAGTTTCACCTTCGAGGGGGCTAGGGATGGCTACACCTTC.

V is TRBV11-2 and J is TRBJ2-5; TRBD2 is a possible D gene (5 bases). Germline CDR1 is SGHAT and CDR2 is FQNNGV. V lost 5 bases to trimming and J lost 3 bases, with 10 bases between them. The CDR3 totals 13 residues. DNA for the CDR3: TGTGCCAGCAGCGCCCGAGCGGAAGAGACCCAGTACTTC. Amino acid sequence: CASSARAEETQYF. Complete variable domain (other parts from reference TRBV11-2 and TRBJ2-5): EAGVAQSPRYKIIEKRQSVAFWCNPISGHATLYWYQQILGQGPKLLIQFQNNGVVDDSQLPKDRFSAERLKGVDSTLKIQPAKLEDSAVYLCASSARAEETQYFGPGTRLLVL.

V usage is TRBV2 and J usage is TRBJ2-5; 8 bases match TRBD1. Germline assignment: CDR1 SNHLY and CDR2 FYNNEI. Unmatched junction bases numbered 3, after V lost 4 bases and J lost 5 bases. This CDR3 region has 13 residues. In DNA form, the CDR3 reads TGTGCCAGCAGTGGACAGGGGATCGAGACCCAGTACTTC. Amino acids: CASSGQGIETQYF.

The chain has TRBV6-6 and TRBJ1-6; 7 nucleotides agree with TRBD1. CDR3 length: 14 amino acids. Germline V lookup: CDR1 MNHNY, CDR2 SVGAGI (reference sequence). V gave up 6 bases and J gave up 5 bases; unmatched junction bases: 4. The CDR3 DNA follows: TGTGCCAGCAGCCGCACAGGGGATAATTCACCCCTCCACTTT. It codes for CASSRTGDNSPLHF.

This clone has only a few counts. The chain has TRBV7-8 and TRBJ1-5, with 7 bases aligning to TRBD1. The V segment lost 5 bases and the J segment 4 bases; nucleotides outside the gene matches: 8. Germline CDR1 is SGHVS and CDR2 is FQNEAQ. CDR3 length: 15 amino acids. The CDR3 DNA sequence: TGTGCCAGCAGCCGTCGGACAGGTCCAAATCAGCCCCAGCATTTT. Protein product: CASSRRTGPNQPQHF.

The chain couples TRBV30 to TRBJ2-3; 8 bases align to TRBD2. The CDR3 totals 13 residues. Trimming took 3 bases from V and 4 from J; bases not matched to a gene: 3. Per the germline V gene, CDR1 is GTSNPN and CDR2 is SVGIG (reference sequence). The CDR3 region has the DNA TGTGCCTGGAGCGGGAGGGCGGCAGATACGCAGTATTTT. Translating gives CAWSGRAADTQYF.

The V call is TRBV5-5, the J call TRBJ1-2; D may be TRBD1 (5 bases). Germline V gene lookup returns CDR1 SGHKS and CDR2 YYEKEE (reference sequence). Trimming removed 0 bases at V and 1 base at J, with 13 bases between. The CDR3 runs 16 residues. The DNA for the CDR3 is TGTGCCAGCAGCTTGGACTCACAGGTGATTAACTATGGCTACACCTTC. Its translation: CASSLDSQVINYGYTF.

This chain links TRBV11-1 with TRBJ1-1; D unclear. Trimming took 1 base from V and 0 from J, leaving 3 bases between them. Germline CDR1 reads SGHAT; CDR2 reads FQDESV (reference sequence). The CDR3 covers 13 residues. CDR3 in DNA: TGTGCCAGCAGCTTAGACTTGAACACTGAAGCTTTCTTT. Translating gives CASSLDLNTEAFF.

The chain uses TRBV7-8 and TRBJ2-7, with D possibly TRBD2 on 6 matching bases. The CDR3 has 14 amino acids. In germline, CDR1 is SGHVS, CDR2 FQNEAQ. Trimming took 1 base from V and 5 from J, leaving 12 bases between them. The CDR3 sequence: CASSLVRERHEQYF. Written as DNA, the CDR3 is TGTGCCAGCAGCTTAGTTCGGGAGCGTCACGAGCAGTACTTC.

The chain uses TRBV28 and TRBJ2-7; 8 bases fit TRBD1. With 10 bases clipped from V and 2 bases from J, the junction kept 10 bases outside the gene matches. The CDR3 is made up of 14 amino acids. Germline-derived CDR1 and CDR2 are MDHEN and SYDVKM. The CDR3: CAISTGGRAYEQYF. The DNA of the CDR3 is TGTGCCATTAGTACAGGGGGGCGAGCCTACGAGCAGTACTTC. The full variable domain, its missing parts supplied by reference TRBV28 and TRBJ2-7, is DVKVTQSSRYLVKRTGEKVFLECVQDMDHENMFWYRQDPGLGLRLIYFSYDVKMKEKGDIPEGYSVSREKKERFSLILESASTNQTSMYLCAISTGGRAYEQYFGPGTRLTVT.

This rearrangement joins TRBV7-7 to TRBJ1-1; no reliable D call. V was pared by 5 bases and J by 1 base, with 8 bases between. The CDR3 length is 13 residues. CDR1 is SSHAT and CDR2 is FNYEAQ in the germline V gene (reference sequence). CDR3 coding DNA: TGTGCCAGCAGCGCGCGGGAGAACACTGAAGCTTTCTTT. Its protein is CASSARENTEAFF.

The chain employs TRBV11-3 and TRBJ1-2; D ambiguous. The germline V and J ends were trimmed by 1 base and 3 bases, with 12 bases remaining between them. Germline-derived CDR1 and CDR2 are SGHNT and YENEEA. The CDR3 is made up of 15 amino acids. CDR3 amino acids: CASSLGPQKHYGYTF. The CDR3 DNA is TGTGCCAGCAGCTTAGGCCCACAAAAACACTATGGCTACACCTTC.

The chain has TRBV10-2 and TRBJ2-3, with D perhaps matching TRBD1 (5 bases). The V gene's germline CDR1 is WSHSY and CDR2 SAAADI. Trimming took 6 bases from V and 4 from J, leaving 11 bases between them. This CDR3 has 13 residues. CDR3 in DNA: TGCGCCAGCAGCGTCGTCAGGGCAGATACGCAGTATTTT. It yields the protein CASSVVRADTQYF.

The rearrangement links TRBV15 to TRBJ1-2; TRBD1 agrees at 7 bases. Germline CDR1 is LNHNV and CDR2 is YYDKDF (reference sequence). This CDR3 has 16 amino acids. The junction had 12 bases not matched to a gene; V was cut back by 0 bases and J by 8 bases. The DNA for the CDR3 is TGTGCCACCAGCAGAGATTTGAGCGGAACAGGGGACGGCTACACCTTC. Its translation: CATSRDLSGTGDGYTF.

V usage is TRBV10-1 and J usage is TRBJ2-2; weak D call: TRBD2 (6 bases). Trimming removed 8 bases from V and 5 bases from J, with 18 bases in between. The CDR3 is 15 residues long. Germline V CDR1 and CDR2: WNHNN, SYGVQD (reference sequence). The CDR3 sequence: CASSWGGRLTGELFF. DNA of the CDR3: TGCGCCAGCTCCTGGGGTGGGAGGTTGACCGGGGAGCTGTTTTTT.

This clone showed up just a few times. CDR3 bases: TGTGCCAGCAGCTTGTGGACGGGAGTAGATTACAATGAGCAGTTCTTC. Translation gives CASSLWTGVDYNEQFF. This chain uses TRBV5-4 with TRBJ2-1, with TRBD2 as a possible D gene (6 bases). CDR1 and CDR2 (germline): SGHNT, YYREEE (reference sequence). The ends were cut back, 1 base at V and 4 bases at J, with 15 bases in the middle. This CDR3 is 16 amino acids long. The whole variable domain, remainder taken from reference TRBV5-4 and TRBJ2-1, is ETGVTQSPTHLIKTRGQQVTLRCSSQSGHNTVSWYQQALGQGPQFIFQYYREEENGRGNFPPRFSGLQFPNYSSELNVNALELDDSALYLCASSLWTGVDYNEQFFGPGTRLTVL.

The genes are TRBV5-1 and TRBJ1-3, with a weak D call TRBD1 (5 bases). The CDR3 contains 16 residues. Germline assignment: CDR1 SGHRS and CDR2 YFSETQ. The V gene lost 3 bases and the J gene lost 0 bases, with 13 bases spanning the gap. The CDR3 spells CASSSQGMYSGNTIYF. The CDR3 nucleotides are TGCGCCAGCAGCTCTCAGGGAATGTACTCTGGAAACACCATATATTTT.